The rows below give T cell receptor beta chains drawn from one sample of a study of T cell repertoires in cytomegalovirus infection. TCRdb processed the reads anew with MiXCR; each CDR3 protein has one entry. There are about 240,000 distinct CDR3 sequences in the sample; 6.5% occur only once, and 6.5% lies in the top ten. Specimen: PBMCs. These receptors came from a human donor in good health (CMV status not recorded). Some clones in this sample may be carry-over from other donors' samples. CDR3s include the opening cysteine and the closing phenylalanine or tryptophan. D genes are given only for firm matches. Rows may omit the clone size; those that give it use once, few, many or a size class.

J gene: TRBJ2-2
V gene: TRBV10-3
D gene: NA
clone size: many
CDR3 length: 15
CDR3 DNA: TGTGCCATCAGTGCAGGGCAGGGAGTCACCGGGGAGCTGTTTTTT
CDR3 protein: CAISAGQGVTGELFF

J gene: TRBJ2-1
V gene: TRBV11-1
D gene: NA
clone size: NA
CDR3 length: 16
CDR3 DNA: TGTGCCAGCAGTCCCGGAGCAGGGAACTTATACAATGAGCAGTTCTTC
CDR3 protein: CASSPGAGNLYNEQFF

J gene: TRBJ1-2
V gene: TRBV20-1
D gene: NA
clone size: many
CDR3 length: 14
CDR3 DNA: TGCAGTGCTAGATCGCAGGATCCTAACTATGGCTACACCTTC
CDR3 protein: CSARSQDPNYGYTF

J gene: TRBJ2-5
V gene: TRBV5-1
D gene: TRBD2
clone size: many
CDR3 length: 17
CDR3 DNA: TGCGCCAGCAGCCCCTTTTCGCTAGCGGGAGGTAAAGAGACCCAGTACTTC
CDR3 protein: CASSPFSLAGGKETQYF

J gene: TRBJ2-2
V gene: TRBV10-3
D gene: NA
clone size: many
CDR3 length: 14
CDR3 DNA: TGTGCCATCAGGCGGGACAAGAACACCGGGGAGCTGTTTTTT
CDR3 protein: CAIRRDKNTGELFF

J gene: TRBJ1-5
V gene: TRBV18
D gene: TRBD1
clone size: many
CDR3 length: 15
CDR3 DNA: TGTGCCAGCTCACCAGAGACAGGGATCACTCAGCCCCAGCATTTT
CDR3 protein: CASSPETGITQPQHF

J gene: TRBJ2-2
V gene: TRBV29-1
D gene: NA
clone size: many
CDR3 length: 17
CDR3 DNA: TGCAGCGTTGAATCGGGACCAGGCGAGGGGTACACCGGGGAGCTGTTTTTT
CDR3 protein: CSVESGPGEGYTGELFF

J gene: TRBJ2-5
V gene: TRBV5-1
D gene: TRBD1
clone size: NA
CDR3 length: 15
CDR3 DNA: TGCGCCAGCAGCCCAACGACAGGGGACGGGGAGACCCAGTACTTC
CDR3 protein: CASSPTTGDGETQYF

J gene: TRBJ2-1
V gene: TRBV2
D gene: TRBD1
clone size: NA
CDR3 length: 15
CDR3 DNA: TGTGCCAGCAGGTCAACAGGGGTCTCCTACAATGAGCAGTTCTTC
CDR3 protein: CASRSTGVSYNEQFF

J gene: TRBJ2-1
V gene: TRBV14
D gene: NA
clone size: many
CDR3 length: 14
CDR3 DNA: TGTGCCAGCAGCCAGGGTGGGCGGTGGAATGAGCAGTTCTTC
CDR3 protein: CASSQGGRWNEQFF

J gene: TRBJ1-2
V gene: TRBV29-1
D gene: TRBD1
clone size: many
CDR3 length: 14
CDR3 DNA: TGCAGCGTTCAAAGCAGGGGGACTGGCTATGGCTACACCTTC
CDR3 protein: CSVQSRGTGYGYTF

J gene: TRBJ2-1
V gene: TRBV7-2
D gene: TRBD2
clone size: many
CDR3 length: 15
CDR3 DNA: TGTGCCAGCAGAAAACCGGGACTACCCTACAATGAGCAGTTCTTC
CDR3 protein: CASRKPGLPYNEQFF

J gene: TRBJ2-3
V gene: TRBV6-2/TRBV6-3
D gene: TRBD2
clone size: few
CDR3 length: 14
CDR3 DNA: TGTGCCAGCAGACCTAGCGGGATCACAGATACGCAGTATTTT
CDR3 protein: CASRPSGITDTQYF

J gene: TRBJ1-2
V gene: TRBV15
D gene: TRBD1
clone size: many
CDR3 length: 14
CDR3 DNA: TGTGCCACCAGCAGAGAGCAGACAGGGGTCGGCTACACCTTC
CDR3 protein: CATSREQTGVGYTF

J gene: TRBJ2-5
V gene: TRBV29-1
D gene: TRBD2
clone size: few
CDR3 length: 13
CDR3 DNA: TGCAGCGTTGGGGCTAGCGGGGTGGAGACCCAGTACTTC
CDR3 protein: CSVGASGVETQYF

J gene: TRBJ2-7
V gene: TRBV30
D gene: NA
clone size: NA
CDR3 length: 13
CDR3 DNA: TGTGCCTGGAGTTCGGGGCCCTCCTACGAGCAGTACTTC
CDR3 protein: CAWSSGPSYEQYF

J gene: TRBJ1-1
V gene: TRBV20-1
D gene: NA
clone size: NA
CDR3 length: 14
CDR3 DNA: TGCAGTGCGCAAAATAGGGCAAGAATCACTGAAGCTTTCTTT
CDR3 protein: CSAQNRARITEAFF

J gene: TRBJ2-1
V gene: TRBV28
D gene: NA
clone size: many
CDR3 length: 14
CDR3 DNA: TGTGCCAGCAGACCAGAAAGAAGATACAATGAGCAGTTCTTC
CDR3 protein: CASRPERRYNEQFF

J gene: TRBJ2-7
V gene: TRBV6-2/TRBV6-3
D gene: NA
clone size: many
CDR3 length: 13
CDR3 DNA: TGTGCCAGCAGTTACTCGGAGGGGTTCGAGCAGTACTTC
CDR3 protein: CASSYSEGFEQYF

J gene: TRBJ1-1
V gene: TRBV5-6
D gene: NA
clone size: NA
CDR3 length: 14
CDR3 DNA: TGTGCCAGCAGCCCGCAACGGGTCGGGCGGACAGCTTTCTTT
CDR3 protein: CASSPQRVGRTAFF

J gene: TRBJ1-5
V gene: TRBV7-2
D gene: NA
clone size: many
CDR3 length: 12
CDR3 DNA: TGTGCCAGCAGCGCAAGCAGGGGCCCCCAGCATTTT
CDR3 protein: CASSASRGPQHF

J gene: TRBJ1-3
V gene: TRBV7-2
D gene: NA
clone size: many
CDR3 length: 17
CDR3 DNA: TGTGCCAGCAGCCAAGCTAGGACGGAGAGCTCTGGAAACACCATATATTTT
CDR3 protein: CASSQARTESSGNTIYF